The sample holds a few counts of the clone carrying this T cell receptor (beta chain). Its specificity is unknown. The data derive from a study of cytomegalovirus exposure and HLA in healthy donors. Study results and caveats: The likely explanation for a cluster of highly shared sequence variants was sequencing artifact.

Primers: 60 Vbeta forward and 13 Jbeta reverse. Assay: immunoSEQ multiplex PCR; the TCRdb copy retains only in-frame clones and omits some. In the table there are around 180,000 clones, roughly 70% of which are singletons. The CDR3 sequence is 13 residues long. Trimming took 6 bases from V and 3 from J, leaving 8 bases between them. Germline V gives CDR1 KGHSH, CDR2 LQKENI. The chain links TRBV18 to TRBJ2-2; TRBD1 might be the D (6 bases). The sequence came from a girl under 18 in good health and CMV-seronegative. Sequencing was done on a sample of PBMCs. The CDR3 here is CASSRTDTGELFF. The CDR3 DNA sequence: TGTGCCAGCTCGAGGACAGACACCGGGGAGCTGTTTTTT. The full variable domain, its missing parts supplied by reference TRBV18 and TRBJ2-2, is NAGVMQNPRHLVRRRGQEARLRCSPMKGHSHVYWYRQLPEEGLKFMVYLQKENIIDESGMPKERFSAEFPKEGPSILRIQQVVRGDSAAYFCASSRTDTGELFFGEGSRLTVL.